This TCR beta chain was captured by sequencing in a study of blood T cell repertoires in COVID-19. Deletions cut 1 base from V and 4 bases from J, with 10 bases between. This CDR3 has 15 amino acids. Germline loops: CDR1 SEHNR, CDR2 FQNEAQ (reference sequence). The authors' processing: Estimation of nucleated cell counts was performed using reference gene primer amplification. Clones were sequenced by immunoSEQ multiplex PCR, and TCRdb holds only the in-frame ones, with some missing. V and J calls and clone size come straight from that table; D and trimming were deduced from the DNA. The table shows 53,000 or so clones, with around 83% occurring only once.

Material: peripheral blood. The TCR was taken from a man between 70 and 80 years old with active COVID-19. This sequence joins TRBV7-9 and TRBJ2-2; D not certain. This chain's CDR3 is CASSLVGSSTGELFF. The CDR3 DNA reads as TGTGCCAGCAGCTTAGTGGGCTCAAGCACCGGGGAGCTGTTTTTT.